This T cell receptor beta chain is from a study of blood T cells in healthy people across ages. Note on this clonotype: The antigen is unknown.

A second about 6 to 12 cycle PCR used barcoded and J-beta primers. TCRdb used MiXCR to reprocess the 5' RACE reads, holding one entry per CDR3 protein. Of about 1,400,000 distinct CDR3 sequences in the sample, roughly 40% were seen once. The CDR3 is 14 amino acids. CDR1 and CDR2 (germline): GTSNPN, SVGIG (reference sequence). V was cut by 0 bases and J by 4 bases, with 10 bases left in between. Study conclusions and caveats: Per million T cells, TCR beta diversity dropped about linearly as age rose.

The TCR was taken from a woman aged 18 to 35 in good health. Sequencing was performed on blood. V is TRBV30 and J is TRBJ2-1; D might be TRBD1 or TRBD2, each matching 5 bases. The CDR3 DNA reads TGTGCCTGGAGTGTAATGGGACCGTACAATGAGCAGTTCTTC. Protein sequence: CAWSVMGPYNEQFF.